A single sample gave rise to the 13 T cell receptor beta chains below, sequenced in a study of CD8 T cells in ankylosing spondylitis. The antigens of these receptors remain unknown. One entry per CDR3 protein results from TCRdb running MiXCR on the 5' RACE reads. This table holds roughly 700,000 distinct CDR3 sequences, roughly 19% found once. Study-wide results and limits: One TCR beta motif, made up of 7 or 8 highly homologous variants, appeared characteristic of ankylosing spondylitis blood.

The specimen was blood, either unsorted or a sorted T cell fraction (not recorded which). The receptors stem from a male donor with ankylosing spondylitis.

The rearrangement links TRBV20-1 to TRBJ2-5, with D uncertain. Trimming took off 3 bases at V and 1 base at J, with 9 bases between the two ends. Germline lookup yields CDR1 DFQATT and CDR2 SNEGSKA (reference sequence). This CDR3 region has 13 residues. CDR3 sequence: CSARIRPQETQYF. For the CDR3, the DNA is TGCAGTGCTAGGATCCGTCCCCAAGAGACCCAGTACTTC.

The chain links TRBV18 to TRBJ2-1; D remains ambiguous. Germline CDR1 reads KGHSH; CDR2 reads LQKENI. CDR3 size: 13 residues. V was cut by 6 bases and J by 6 bases, with 12 bases left in between. CDR3 region: CASSRQEFNEQFF. The CDR3 nucleotides read TGTGCCAGCTCGCGTCAGGAATTCAATGAGCAGTTCTTC.

This clonotype was seen a few times. The chain combines TRBV18 with TRBJ2-2, with D uncertain. The V end was cut by 2 bases, the J end by 1 base, with 11 bases between. The CDR3 loop spans 16 amino acids. CDR1 KGHSH and CDR2 LQKENI come from the germline V gene. The CDR3 bases are TGTGCCAGCTCACCAAGAAGCGCAGGGAACACCGGGGAGCTGTTTTTT. Its translation is CASSPRSAGNTGELFF.

The chain is built from TRBV7-3 and TRBJ1-1; maybe TRBD1 (5 bases). CDR1 is SGHTA and CDR2 is FQGTGA in the germline V gene. The V end lost 5 bases, the J end lost 5 bases, and 18 bases lay between the germline ends. The CDR3 runs to 15 residues. As DNA, the CDR3 is TGTGCCAGCAGCCTCACTTCTGGGGGAAAGACTGAAGCTTTCTTT. This sequence encodes CASSLTSGGKTEAFF.

The J gene is TRBJ2-2, the V gene TRBV5-8; D not resolved. V shed 1 base and J shed 0 bases, with 10 bases lying between them. CDR1 and CDR2 (germline): SGHTS, YDEGEE. The CDR3 sequence is 16 residues long. CDR3: CASSLLGSPNTGELFF. The CDR3 bases are TGTGCCAGCAGCTTGTTGGGCAGCCCGAACACCGGGGAGCTGTTTTTT.

The genes are TRBV13 and TRBJ2-7, with 9 nucleotides matching TRBD2. In germline, CDR1 is PRHDT, CDR2 FYEKMQ (reference sequence). The V gene end was trimmed by 2 bases and the J gene end by 6 bases; junction bases not matched to a gene: 5. The CDR3 loop spans 14 amino acids. The DNA of the CDR3 is TGTGCCAGCAGCTTATGGCGGGGGGGAGTCGAGCAGTACTTC. It translates to CASSLWRGGVEQYF.

There are a few counts of this clonotype. This chain joins TRBV7-2 and TRBJ2-7; 9 bases line up with TRBD1. With 5 bases clipped from V and 6 bases from J, the junction kept 14 bases outside the gene matches. The CDR3 has 16 amino acids. Germline CDR1 SGHTA, CDR2 FQGNSA. CDR3 in amino acids: CASSPISGQGLSEQYF. In nucleotides, the CDR3 is TGTGCCAGCAGCCCTATATCCGGACAGGGGTTGAGCGAGCAGTACTTC.

The CDR3 bases are TGTGCCAGCAGCTGGAGTACCGTTAGTGCACCCCTCCACTTT. Its translation is CASSWSTVSAPLHF. This rearrangement joins TRBV7-2 to TRBJ1-6; D unresolved. Germline V gives CDR1 SGHTA, CDR2 FQGNSA. CDR3 size: 14 residues. V lost 4 bases, J lost 11 bases, and 15 bases lay in between.

The chain carries TRBV7-8 and TRBJ2-5; 9 nucleotides agree with TRBD2. V lost 6 bases and J lost 2; bases outside the gene matches: 16. CDR1 is SGHVS, CDR2 FQNEAQ, per germline. CDR3 length equals 18 residues. In DNA, the CDR3 is TGTGCCAGCAGGGAGAGAGGTGGCGCTAGCGGGATTCAAGAGACCCAGTACTTC. Its protein product is CASRERGGASGIQETQYF.

This clonotype appeared many times. This sequence joins TRBV4-1 and TRBJ2-3, with D unresolved. This CDR3 has 16 amino acids. V was cut by 0 bases and J by 3 bases, with 13 bases left in between. The germline gives CDR1 MGHRA, CDR2 YSYEKL. DNA of the CDR3: TGCGCCAGCAGCCAAGATGTTCACGGGCTGACAGATACGCAGTATTTT. It codes for CASSQDVHGLTDTQYF.

Many counts were recorded for this clonotype. The rearrangement uses TRBV27 and TRBJ1-1, with 7 bases aligning to TRBD1. There are 14 residues in the CDR3. With 5 bases clipped from V and 4 bases from J, the junction kept 7 bases outside the gene matches. CDR1 and CDR2 (germline): MNHEY, SMNVEV (reference sequence). CDR3 residues: CASSPPEGATEAFF. CDR3 nucleotides: TGTGCCAGCAGTCCCCCCGAGGGGGCCACTGAAGCTTTCTTT.

The rearrangement joins TRBV4-2 to TRBJ1-2; 7 bases are shared with TRBD1. This CDR3 has 15 residues. Germline CDR1 reads LGHNA; CDR2 reads YNFKEQ. The ends lost 1 base at V and 4 bases at J; junction bases unmatched: 6. For the CDR3, the DNA is TGTGCCAGCAGCCAAGGCGAGGGGGCTGGCTATGGCTACACCTTC. Translation: CASSQGEGAGYGYTF.

This clonotype turned up a few times. J is TRBJ2-5 and V is TRBV29-1; D gene unclear. Trimming stripped 7 bases from V and 2 bases from J, with 14 bases between. The germline gives CDR1 SQVTM, CDR2 ANQGSEA. The CDR3 covers 13 residues. The CDR3 here is CSGSGLTQETQYF. Here the CDR3 DNA reads TGCAGCGGGTCGGGCCTAACTCAAGAGACCCAGTACTTC.